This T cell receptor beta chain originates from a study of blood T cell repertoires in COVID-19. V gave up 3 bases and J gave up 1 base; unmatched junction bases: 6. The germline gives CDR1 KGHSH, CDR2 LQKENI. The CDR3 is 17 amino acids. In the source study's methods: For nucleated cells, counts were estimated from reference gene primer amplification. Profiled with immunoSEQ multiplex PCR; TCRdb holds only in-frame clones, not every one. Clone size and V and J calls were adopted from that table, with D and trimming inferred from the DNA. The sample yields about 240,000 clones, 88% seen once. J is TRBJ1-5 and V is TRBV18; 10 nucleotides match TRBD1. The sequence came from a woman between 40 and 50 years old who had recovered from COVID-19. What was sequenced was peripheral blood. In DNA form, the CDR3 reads TGTGCCAGCTCACCCAAGGGGGGACAGGGGAGCAATCAGCCCCAGCATTTT. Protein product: CASSPKGGQGSNQPQHF.